This TCR delta chain is from a study of γδ T cells in repeated Plasmodium falciparum infection. Study-wide context: The natural-infection arm compared Malian children under seasonal malaria with matched Australian children.

Vgamma9/Vdelta2+ and Vdelta2-negative gammadelta T cells were flow-sorted from PBMC for bulk sequencing. The study, taken as a whole, reports: Compared with Australian children, Malian Vdelta2-negative repertoires seemed more clonal, less diverse, less shared.

There are 18 residues in the CDR3. Germline V gene sequence: CDR1 GEAIGNYY, CDR2 EKD. The V end lost 2 bases, the J end lost 2 bases, and 23 bases lay between the germline ends. This clone was observed many times. As yet, its antigen is unknown. The translation of this DNA and the TCRdb protein of a much larger clone differ at residue 7, probably owing to a read error; the protein shown here is translated from the DNA. TCRdb reprocessed the multiplex PCR reads using CATT. The table has around 52,000 delta-chain clones, around 1.7% seen once. The sequence was obtained from a pool of human donors (malaria-infected and uninfected, not separated). What was sequenced was gamma-delta T cells from blood. This rearrangement joins TRDV2 to TRDJ1; a possible D gene is TRDD3 (5 bases). The CDR3 DNA reads as TGTGCCTGTGACAAGGGGGGTACGGCCACATCGCAGACCGATAAACTCATCTTT. Its protein is CACDKGGTATSQTDKLIF.